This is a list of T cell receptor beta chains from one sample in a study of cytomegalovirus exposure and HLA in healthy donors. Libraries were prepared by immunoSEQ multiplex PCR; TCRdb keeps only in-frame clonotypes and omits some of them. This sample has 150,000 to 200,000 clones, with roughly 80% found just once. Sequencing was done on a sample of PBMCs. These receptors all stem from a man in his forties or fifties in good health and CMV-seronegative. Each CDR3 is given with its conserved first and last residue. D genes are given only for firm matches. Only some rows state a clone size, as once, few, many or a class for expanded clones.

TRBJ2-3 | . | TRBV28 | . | CASSDNRDTTDTQYF | TGTGCCAGCAGCGATAACCGGGACACCACAGATACGCAGTATTTT
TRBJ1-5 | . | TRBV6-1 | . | CASRNGGGNQPQHF | TGTGCCAGCAGGAACGGGGGGGGCAATCAGCCCCAGCATTTT
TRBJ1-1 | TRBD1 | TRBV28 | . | CASSLQGAGNTEAFF | TGTGCCAGCAGTTTACAGGGGGCTGGGAACACTGAAGCTTTCTTT
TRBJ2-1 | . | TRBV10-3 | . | CATGDFKDSSYNEQFF | TGTGCCACAGGCGACTTTAAGGACAGCTCCTACAATGAGCAGTTCTTC
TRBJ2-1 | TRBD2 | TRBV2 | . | CASSEERGNEQFF | TGTGCCAGCAGTGAAGAGCGGGGCAATGAGCAGTTCTTC
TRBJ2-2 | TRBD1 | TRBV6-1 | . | CASQGAGGNTGELFF | TGTGCCAGCCAAGGGGCAGGGGGCAACACCGGGGAGCTGTTTTTT
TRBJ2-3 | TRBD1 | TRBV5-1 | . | CASSSGQGADTQYF | TGCGCCAGCAGCTCGGGACAGGGGGCAGATACGCAGTATTTT
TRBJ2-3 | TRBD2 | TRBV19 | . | CASSNEGSGVVDTQYF | TGTGCCAGTAGTAATGAGGGAAGCGGGGTGGTAGATACGCAGTATTTT
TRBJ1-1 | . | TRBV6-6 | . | CASSQSGTEAFF | TGTGCCAGCAGTCAGAGCGGCACTGAAGCTTTCTTT
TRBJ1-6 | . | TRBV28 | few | CASSQTGYNSPLHF | TGTGCCAGCAGCCAAACAGGATATAATTCACCCCTCCACTTT
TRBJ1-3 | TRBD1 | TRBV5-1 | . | CASSLGATGWGNTIYF | TGCGCCAGCAGCTTGGGAGCGACAGGGTGGGGAAACACCATATATTTT
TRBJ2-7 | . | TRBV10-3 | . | CAISEWRAYEQYF | TGTGCCATCAGTGAGTGGAGGGCCTACGAGCAGTACTTC
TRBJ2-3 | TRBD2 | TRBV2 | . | CASSGGGAGTDTQYF | TGTGCCAGCAGTGGCGGGGGGGCCGGGACAGATACGCAGTATTTT
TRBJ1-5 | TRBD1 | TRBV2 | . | CASSGDSSNQPQHF | TGTGCCAGCAGCGGGGACAGTAGCAATCAGCCCCAGCATTTT
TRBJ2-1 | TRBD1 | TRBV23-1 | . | CASSQLQGAYYNEQFF | TGCGCCAGCAGTCAGTTACAGGGGGCGTACTACAATGAGCAGTTCTTC
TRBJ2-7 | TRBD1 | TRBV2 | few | CASRTGTGNDYEQYF | TGTGCCAGCAGGACCGGGACAGGGAATGACTACGAGCAGTACTTC
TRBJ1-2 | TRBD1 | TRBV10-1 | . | CASRGDREFEGYTF | TGCGCCAGCAGGGGGGACAGGGAATTTGAAGGCTACACCTTC
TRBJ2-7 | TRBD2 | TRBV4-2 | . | CASSQEISGGGGDEQYF | TGTGCCAGCAGCCAAGAAATTAGCGGGGGCGGGGGAGACGAGCAGTACTTC
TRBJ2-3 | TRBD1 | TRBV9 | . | CASSVDPGGYAGDTQYF | TGTGCCAGCAGCGTAGATCCAGGGGGTTATGCGGGAGATACGCAGTATTTT
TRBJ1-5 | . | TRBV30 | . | CAWSEQYNQPQHF | TGTGCCTGGAGTGAACAGTACAATCAGCCCCAGCATTTT
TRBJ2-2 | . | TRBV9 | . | CASSEGSGYATGELFF | TGTGCCAGCAGCGAGGGGTCCGGTTACGCCACCGGGGAGCTGTTTTTT
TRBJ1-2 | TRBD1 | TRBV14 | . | CASSQGNRGPTDGYTF | TGTGCCAGCAGCCAAGGCAACAGGGGTCCCACAGATGGCTACACCTTC
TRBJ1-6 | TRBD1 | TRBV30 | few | CAWSGSIQGGNSPLHF | TGTGCCTGGAGTGGGTCAATACAGGGGGGTAATTCACCCCTCCACTTT
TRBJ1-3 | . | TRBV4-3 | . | CASSQGPRRRDSGNTIYF | TGCGCCAGCAGCCAAGGCCCCCGGAGACGGGACTCTGGAAACACCATATATTTT
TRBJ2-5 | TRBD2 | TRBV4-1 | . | CASSHPGLAGGPARETQYF | TGCGCCAGCAGCCACCCGGGACTAGCGGGGGGGCCGGCGAGAGAGACCCAGTACTTC
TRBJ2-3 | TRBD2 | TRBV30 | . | CAILAGGTDTQYF | TGTGCCATTTTAGCGGGGGGGACAGATACGCAGTATTTT
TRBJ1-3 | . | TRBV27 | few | CASSRFSGDGNTIYF | TGTGCCAGCAGTAGGTTTTCAGGGGATGGAAACACCATATATTTT
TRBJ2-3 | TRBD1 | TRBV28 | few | CASSPRDRGTDTQYF | TGTGCCAGCAGTCCACGGGACAGGGGCACAGATACGCAGTATTTT
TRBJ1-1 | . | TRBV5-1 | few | CASSYQGTGGTEAFF | TGCGCCAGCAGCTATCAGGGGACGGGGGGCACTGAAGCTTTCTTT
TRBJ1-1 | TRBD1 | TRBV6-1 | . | CASSWGQLNTEAFF | TGTGCCAGCAGTTGGGGACAGTTGAACACTGAAGCTTTCTTT
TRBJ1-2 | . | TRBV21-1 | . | CASSRTIQGGYGYTF | TGTGCCAGCAGCAGAACCATTCAGGGGGGTTATGGCTACACCTTC
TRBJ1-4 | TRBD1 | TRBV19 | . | CASSIGRDSILEKLFF | TGTGCCAGTAGTATAGGACGGGACAGTATTCTTGAAAAACTGTTTTTT
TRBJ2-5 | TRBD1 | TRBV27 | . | CASSLSPDRGRLETQYF | TGTGCCAGCAGTTTATCCCCTGACAGGGGAAGGTTAGAGACCCAGTACTTC
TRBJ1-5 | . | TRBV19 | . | CASSIAGNQPQHF | TGTGCCAGTAGTATTGCAGGGAATCAGCCCCAGCATTTT
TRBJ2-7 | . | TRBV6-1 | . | CASHPRGYEQYF | TGTGCCAGCCATCCCAGGGGTTACGAGCAGTACTTC
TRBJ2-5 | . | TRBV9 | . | CASSGRGRGQETQYF | TGTGCCAGCAGCGGGAGGGGGAGGGGCCAAGAGACCCAGTACTTC
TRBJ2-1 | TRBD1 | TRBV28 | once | CASSPQGALSYNEQFF | TGTGCCAGCAGTCCTCAGGGGGCTCTCTCCTACAATGAGCAGTTCTTC
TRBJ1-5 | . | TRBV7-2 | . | CASSGASNQPQHF | TGTGCCAGCAGCGGGGCTAGCAATCAGCCCCAGCATTTT
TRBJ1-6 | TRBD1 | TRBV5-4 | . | CASSSKGAPRGSPLHF | TGTGCCAGCAGCTCTAAGGGGGCCCCACGGGGTTCACCCCTCCACTTT
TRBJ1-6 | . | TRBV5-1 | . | CASSSRYPPEDGLWAPLHF | TGCGCCAGCAGCTCGAGATACCCACCGGAGGACGGCCTTTGGGCACCCCTCCACTTT